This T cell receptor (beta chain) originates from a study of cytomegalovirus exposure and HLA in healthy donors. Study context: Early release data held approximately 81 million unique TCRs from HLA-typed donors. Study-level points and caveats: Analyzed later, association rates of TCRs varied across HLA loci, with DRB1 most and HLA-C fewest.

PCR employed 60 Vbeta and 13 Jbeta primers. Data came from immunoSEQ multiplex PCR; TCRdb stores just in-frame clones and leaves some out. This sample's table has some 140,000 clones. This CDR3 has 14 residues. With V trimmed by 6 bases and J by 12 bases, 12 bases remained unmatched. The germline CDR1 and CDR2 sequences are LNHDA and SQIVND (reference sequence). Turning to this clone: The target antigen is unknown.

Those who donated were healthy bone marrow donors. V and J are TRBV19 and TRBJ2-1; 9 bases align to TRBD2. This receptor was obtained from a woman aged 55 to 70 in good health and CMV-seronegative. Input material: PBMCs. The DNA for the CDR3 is TGTGCCAGTAGCCGTTCTAGCGGGATCTCGTGGCAGTTCTTC. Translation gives CASSRSSGISWQFF. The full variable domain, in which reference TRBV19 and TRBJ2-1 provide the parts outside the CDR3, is DGGITQSPKYLFRKEGQNVTLSCEQNLNHDAMYWYRQDPGQGLRLIYYSQIVNDFQKGDIAEGYSVSREKKESFPLTVTSAQKNPTAFYLCASSRSSGISWQFFGPGTRLTVL.